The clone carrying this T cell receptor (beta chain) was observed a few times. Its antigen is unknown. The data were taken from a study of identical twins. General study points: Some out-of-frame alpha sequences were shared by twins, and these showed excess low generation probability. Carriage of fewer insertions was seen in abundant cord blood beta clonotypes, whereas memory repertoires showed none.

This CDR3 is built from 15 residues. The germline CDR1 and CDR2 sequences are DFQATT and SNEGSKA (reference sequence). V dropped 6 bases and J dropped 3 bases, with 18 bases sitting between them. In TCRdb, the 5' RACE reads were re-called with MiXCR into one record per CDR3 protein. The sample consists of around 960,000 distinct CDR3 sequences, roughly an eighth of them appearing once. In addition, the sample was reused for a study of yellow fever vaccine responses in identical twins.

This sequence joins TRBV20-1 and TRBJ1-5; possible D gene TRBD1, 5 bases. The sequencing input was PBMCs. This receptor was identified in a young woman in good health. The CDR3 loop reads CSALPSAGSNQPQHF. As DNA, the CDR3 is TGCAGTGCCTTACCATCGGCAGGGTCCAATCAGCCCCAGCATTTT.